The T cell receptor beta chain under discussion was sequenced for a study of control samples from healthy donors and cancer patients. TCRdb's table, derived via immunoSEQ multiplex PCR, lists solely in-frame clones and lacks some. There are about 200,000 clones in the sample, with roughly 2% held by the top ten. Germline values: CDR1 MNHNS, CDR2 SASEGT. The CDR3 consists of 14 residues. V was clipped by 2 bases and J by 0 bases, with 7 bases between them. The TCR was taken from a woman aged 25 to 39 in good health. The rearrangement links TRBV6-1 to TRBJ1-1; D is ambiguous. Source material: blood. CDR3 in DNA: TGTGCCAGCAGTGAACACCCCATGAACACTGAAGCTTTCTTT. This encodes CASSEHPMNTEAFF.